The subject of this entry is one T cell receptor (beta chain). The data stem from a study of blood T cell repertoires in COVID-19. The V and J ends lost 4 bases and 8 bases, in that order; junction bases with no gene match: 7. The CDR3 totals 13 residues. Germline CDR1 and CDR2: SGHNT and YENEEA. As originally analysed: The assay estimated nucleated cells by amplifying reference gene primers. Assay: immunoSEQ multiplex PCR; the TCRdb copy retains only in-frame clones and omits some. That table is the source of V, J and clone size, and D and trimming were worked out from the DNA. The table shows just under 350,000 clones, with around nine tenths occurring only once.

This sequence originates from a woman between 18 and 29 years old who had recovered from COVID-19. The specimen was peripheral blood. J is TRBJ1-1 and V is TRBV11-3; 7 bases are shared with TRBD1. This CDR3 reads CASSSRQGGEAFF. The CDR3 coding sequence is TGTGCCAGCAGCTCGAGACAGGGCGGGGAAGCTTTCTTT.